This TCR beta chain was captured in a study of T-cell memory formation after mild COVID-19. This clonotype was observed many times. MiXCR was run by TCRdb on the 5' RACE reads, yielding one entry per CDR3 protein. This repertoire shows approximately 290,000 distinct CDR3 sequences, 7.5% to 9.5% found once; its top ten account for 22%. CDR3 size: 13 residues. The V gene's germline CDR1 is SGHTA and CDR2 FQGNSA. V shed 1 base and J shed 5 bases, with 5 bases lying between them. Sample: PBMCs or a T cell subset sorted from them (not recorded which). The chain recombines TRBV7-2 with TRBJ2-2; unclear D gene. The sequence derives from a man in his late teens or twenties who had mild COVID-19 (a few samples of this study predate the infection). Cell type and time point are not known. This CDR3 is CASSLDQTGELFF. DNA for the CDR3: TGTGCCAGCAGCTTAGATCAGACCGGGGAGCTGTTTTTT.